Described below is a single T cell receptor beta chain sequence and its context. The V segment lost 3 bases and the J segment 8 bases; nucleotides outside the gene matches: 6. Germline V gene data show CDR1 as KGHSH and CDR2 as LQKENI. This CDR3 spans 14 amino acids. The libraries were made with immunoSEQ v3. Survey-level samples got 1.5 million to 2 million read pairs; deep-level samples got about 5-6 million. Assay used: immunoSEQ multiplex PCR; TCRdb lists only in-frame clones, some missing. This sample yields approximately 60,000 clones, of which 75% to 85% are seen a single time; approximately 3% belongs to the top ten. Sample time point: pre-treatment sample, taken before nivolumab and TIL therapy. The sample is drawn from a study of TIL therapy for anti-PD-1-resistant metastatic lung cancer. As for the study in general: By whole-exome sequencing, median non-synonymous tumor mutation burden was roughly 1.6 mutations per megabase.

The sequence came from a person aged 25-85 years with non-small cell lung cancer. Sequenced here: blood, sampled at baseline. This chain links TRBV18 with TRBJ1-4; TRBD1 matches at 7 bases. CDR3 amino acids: CASSPTGSEEKLFF. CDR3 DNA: TGTGCCAGCTCACCGACAGGGTCGGAGGAAAAACTGTTTTTT.